The 30 T cell receptor beta chains below come from one sample, sequenced in a study of blood T cell repertoires in COVID-19. The data were produced by immunoSEQ multiplex PCR, yet TCRdb's version contains in-frame clones alone and is incomplete. The table includes around 130,000 clones, 75% to 85% detected once. Sequenced input: peripheral blood. These receptors were obtained from a man aged 80 or over with acute or convalescent COVID-19.

The rearrangement uses TRBV20-1 and TRBJ1-2; D is unclear. CDR1 is DFQATT, CDR2 SNEGSKA, per germline (reference sequence). V dropped 3 bases and J dropped 3 bases, with 17 bases sitting between them. The CDR3 is 15 amino acids. CDR3 DNA sequence: TGCAGTGCTAGTCCCCCTCTATCCCGATACTATGGCTACACCTTC. It encodes CSASPPLSRYYGYTF.

This clone was observed a handful of times. DNA for the CDR3: TGTGCCAGCAGCCAAGCAGGGGTTGCAGCCGGAAACACCATATATTTT. It codes for CASSQAGVAAGNTIYF. The V and J genes are TRBV4-2 and TRBJ1-3; TRBD1 might be the D (6 bases). Germline-derived CDR1 and CDR2 are LGHNA and YNFKEQ. Trimming removed 1 base at V and 4 bases at J, with 14 bases between. The CDR3 contains 16 residues.

This clone showed up just once. The chain joins TRBV4-3 to TRBJ2-6; perhaps TRBD2 as D (5 bases). Germline lookup yields CDR1 LGHNA and CDR2 YSLEER. This CDR3 region has 15 residues. V was pared by 0 bases and J by 2 bases, with 5 bases between. In DNA, the CDR3 is TGCGCCAGCAGCCAAGACGGGGCTGGGGCCAACGTCCTGACTTTC. Translating gives CASSQDGAGANVLTF.

A few counts support this clone. The gene calls are TRBV3-1 (or the pseudogene TRBV3-2) and TRBJ2-6, with D perhaps matching TRBD1 (6 bases). Deletions cut 4 bases from V and 0 bases from J, with 10 bases between. CDR3 length: 16 amino acids. Germline values: CDR1 LGHDT, CDR2 YNNKEL (reference sequence). In DNA, the CDR3 is TGTGCCAGCAGCCGGGACACAGCCTCTGGGGCCAACGTCCTGACTTTC. This sequence encodes CASSRDTASGANVLTF.

The genes are TRBV2 and TRBJ2-4, with TRBD1 identical over 7 bases. Trimming removed 8 bases from V and 0 bases from J; junction bases left unmatched: 7. CDR3 length equals 15 residues. Germline CDR1 SNHLY, CDR2 FYNNEI. DNA for the CDR3: TGTGCCAGCGGCAGGGACAGCCAAGCCAAAAACATTCAGTACTTC. This gives the protein CASGRDSQAKNIQYF.

This clone was seen a few times. The chain couples TRBV5-1 to TRBJ1-1; 11 positions agree with TRBD1. With 3 bases clipped from V and 0 bases from J, the junction kept 7 bases outside the gene matches. The CDR3 is 17 residues long. CDR1 SGHRS and CDR2 YFSETQ come from the germline V gene. The CDR3 DNA is TGCGCCAGCAGCTCGGGTGGGACAGGGGGTTTGAACACTGAAGCTTTCTTT. Residues: CASSSGGTGGLNTEAFF.

This chain links TRBV5-4 with TRBJ2-5; 10 bases fit TRBD1. The CDR3 runs to 16 residues. With V trimmed by 1 base and J by 5 bases, 8 bases remained unmatched. CDR1 is SGHNT, CDR2 YYREEE, per germline (reference sequence). The CDR3 sequence is CASSLPGQGSRETQYF. The DNA for the CDR3 is TGTGCCAGCAGCTTGCCGGGACAGGGGTCACGGGAGACCCAGTACTTC.

This clone was seen a single time. The chain uses TRBV5-4 and TRBJ2-1, with 14 bases identical to TRBD2. Unmatched junction bases numbered 2, after V lost 4 bases and J lost 2 bases. The CDR3 loop spans 16 amino acids. Germline CDR1 and CDR2: SGHNT and YYREEE (reference sequence). The CDR3 sequence is CASSPTSGGAYNEQFF. CDR3 sequence (DNA): TGTGCCAGCAGCCCGACTAGCGGGGGGGCCTACAATGAGCAGTTCTTC.

V is TRBV4-2 and J is TRBJ1-3; the D is unclear. The CDR3 has 16 amino acids. Germline lookup yields CDR1 LGHNA and CDR2 YNFKEQ. Trimming left V 0 bases short and J 0 bases short, with 9 bases between. The CDR3 loop reads CASSQDNQYSGNTIYF. The CDR3 coding sequence is TGTGCCAGCAGCCAAGATAATCAGTACTCTGGAAACACCATATATTTT.

In this sample, this clone turned up once. CDR3 protein: CASSPERGTGVDWDTEAFF. The CDR3 DNA sequence: TGTGCCAGCAGTCCCGAAAGGGGGACGGGTGTTGATTGGGACACTGAAGCTTTCTTT. The V gene is TRBV27, the J gene TRBJ1-1; possibly TRBD1 for D (6 bases). With 5 bases removed from V and 3 bases from J, the gap between germline ends came to 28 bases. CDR3 length: 19 amino acids. Germline-derived CDR1 and CDR2 are MNHEY and SMNVEV (reference sequence).

The chain couples TRBV18 to TRBJ2-7; D possibly corresponds to TRBD1 (5 bases). CDR3 length: 15 amino acids. V lost 2 bases to trimming and J lost 1 base, with 12 bases between them. Germline-derived CDR1 and CDR2 are KGHSH and LQKENI. The CDR3 DNA reads as TGTGCCAGCTCACCAGGGGCTTCAGGGTCCTACGAGCAGTACTTC. This codes for CASSPGASGSYEQYF.

This chain joins TRBV7-8 and TRBJ1-1; possible D gene TRBD1, 6 bases. This CDR3 contains 14 residues. V lost 7 bases and J 3 bases, leaving 15 bases between the germline ends. Germline lookup yields CDR1 SGHVS and CDR2 FQNEAQ. Here the CDR3 DNA reads TGTGCCAGCACCGAGACCGGGGGGCACACTGAAGCTTTCTTT. Translation: CASTETGGHTEAFF.

This chain joins TRBV5-6 and TRBJ2-4, with 7 positions matching TRBD2. Germline trimming cut 0 bases from V and 4 bases from J; bases unmatched to any gene: 4. Germline V gives CDR1 SGHDT, CDR2 YYEEEE. The CDR3 loop spans 15 amino acids. CDR3 region: CASSLGGGTKNIQYF. The CDR3 nucleotides read TGTGCCAGCAGCTTGGGCGGGGGTACTAAAAACATTCAGTACTTC.

The rearrangement links TRBV9 to TRBJ1-5; TRBD1 agrees at 12 bases. The ends lost 2 bases at V and 4 bases at J; junction bases unmatched: 1. The CDR3 extends over 15 amino acids. Germline V CDR1 and CDR2: SGDLS, YYNGEE. The CDR3 is CASSVGQGANQPQHF. In DNA form, the CDR3 reads TGTGCCAGCAGCGTGGGACAGGGGGCAAATCAGCCCCAGCATTTT.

V is TRBV5-1 and J is TRBJ2-7; 11 bases line up with TRBD1. The CDR3 loop spans 14 amino acids. J was trimmed by 2 bases and V by 4 bases; bases with no gene match: 2. Germline loops: CDR1 SGHRS, CDR2 YFSETQ. The CDR3 sequence is CASSVGQGAYEQYF. DNA for the CDR3: TGCGCCAGCAGCGTGGGACAGGGGGCCTACGAGCAGTACTTC.

The chain employs TRBV5-4 and TRBJ2-2; the D gene is possibly TRBD1 (6 bases). Trimming shortened V by 0 bases and J by 5 bases, and 14 bases separated the two germline ends. The germline gives CDR1 SGHNT, CDR2 YYREEE (reference sequence). The CDR3 spans 16 residues. This chain's CDR3 is CASSLGGRGTTGELFF. The CDR3 coding sequence is TGTGCCAGCAGCTTGGGGGGGCGAGGAACGACCGGGGAGCTGTTTTTT.

V is TRBV7-8 and J is TRBJ1-2, with D perhaps matching TRBD1 (6 bases). With 0 bases removed from V and 4 bases from J, the gap between germline ends came to 6 bases. Germline loops: CDR1 SGHVS, CDR2 FQNEAQ. This CDR3 has 13 residues. Written as DNA, the CDR3 is TGTGCCAGCAGCTTAGCGACAGGCTATGGCTACACCTTC. This translates into CASSLATGYGYTF.

The chain links TRBV3-1 (or the pseudogene TRBV3-2) to TRBJ1-1; tentatively, D is TRBD1 (5 bases). The CDR3 has 17 residues. Per the germline V gene, CDR1 is LGHDT and CDR2 is YNNKEL (reference sequence). Trimming cost V 3 bases and J 1 base, with 18 bases left between them. The CDR3, as DNA: TGTGCCAGCAGCCAGATATTGACAGTAAGGTCGAACACTGAAGCTTTCTTT. It encodes CASSQILTVRSNTEAFF.

The chain combines TRBV5-1 with TRBJ2-5; D is perhaps TRBD2 (6 bases). The CDR3 runs 14 residues. Germline V gene sequence: CDR1 SGHRS, CDR2 YFSETQ. V was trimmed by 5 bases and J by 5 bases, leaving 16 bases between them. CDR3 loop: CASRYGGAAETQYF. The CDR3 DNA reads TGCGCCAGCAGATACGGGGGAGCGGCCGAGACCCAGTACTTC.

This clone was recorded a few times. The genes are TRBV28 and TRBJ1-2; TRBD1 is a possible D gene (6 bases). This CDR3 contains 14 residues. Germline loops: CDR1 MDHEN, CDR2 SYDVKM. The germline V and J ends were trimmed by 7 bases and 8 bases, with 20 bases remaining between them. CDR3 nucleotides: TGTGCCAGCACTCAAGGACAGCCGATCTGGGGCTACACCTTC. It translates to CASTQGQPIWGYTF.

The chain combines TRBV19 with TRBJ1-5; D is uncertain. V was pared by 4 bases and J by 6 bases, with 16 bases between. Germline V gives CDR1 LNHDA, CDR2 SQIVND (reference sequence). CDR3 length: 15 residues. The CDR3 bases are TGTGCCAGTAGTAGCGGGTTTGGTCGAATTCAGCCCCAGCATTTT. Its protein product is CASSSGFGRIQPQHF. The full variable domain, completed using reference TRBV19 and TRBJ1-5, is DGGITQSPKYLFRKEGQNVTLSCEQNLNHDAMYWYRQDPGQGLRLIYYSQIVNDFQKGDIAEGYSVSREKKESFPLTVTSAQKNPTAFYLCASSSGFGRIQPQHFGDGTRLSIL.

Here the CDR3 reads CSASLADNEQFF. For the CDR3, the DNA is TGCAGTGCTAGTCTGGCGGACAATGAGCAGTTCTTC. The rearrangement joins TRBV20-1 to TRBJ2-1; D remains ambiguous. CDR1 DFQATT and CDR2 SNEGSKA come from the germline V gene (reference sequence). With 3 bases removed from V and 5 bases from J, the gap between germline ends came to 8 bases. The CDR3 is 12 amino acids.

V usage is TRBV7-8 and J usage is TRBJ2-1, with 11 bases that match TRBD2. Unmatched junction bases numbered 7, after V lost 1 base and J lost 2 bases. This CDR3 has 18 amino acids. The germline V gene has CDR1 SGHVS and CDR2 FQNEAQ. The CDR3 is CASSLVLAGGSTYNEQFF. The CDR3 DNA follows: TGTGCCAGCAGCTTAGTTCTAGCGGGGGGCAGTACCTACAATGAGCAGTTCTTC.

This chain connects TRBV6-5 to TRBJ2-1; possibly TRBD2 for D (6 bases). With 6 bases removed from V and 5 bases from J, the gap between germline ends came to 14 bases. Germline CDR1 reads MNHEY; CDR2 reads SVGAGI. The CDR3 is 14 residues long. CDR3 coding DNA: TGTGCCAGCAGGCGGGACCCACTTGACAATGAGCAGTTCTTC. Its translation is CASRRDPLDNEQFF.

This clone showed up just a few times. The rearrangement links TRBV11-2 to TRBJ2-7, with D possibly matching TRBD2 (5 bases). The CDR3 has 16 amino acids. CDR1 is SGHAT, CDR2 FQNNGV, per germline. Trimming pared 2 bases from V and 5 bases from J, leaving 19 bases between. The CDR3 region is CASSLKSRGTQNEQYF. The CDR3 bases are TGTGCCAGCAGCTTAAAGTCCCGGGGAACACAGAACGAGCAGTACTTC.

The rearrangement joins TRBV11-2 to TRBJ2-4; D is perhaps TRBD2 (5 bases). Trimming cost V 3 bases and J 1 base, with 16 bases left between them. This CDR3 has 17 residues. CDR1 is SGHAT, CDR2 FQNNGV, per germline. This chain's CDR3 is CASSLRAEELAKNIQYF. In DNA form, the CDR3 reads TGTGCCAGCAGCTTGCGCGCGGAGGAGCTGGCCAAAAACATTCAGTACTTC.

The V gene is TRBV4-3, the J gene TRBJ1-2, with 10 bases identical to TRBD1. The CDR3 runs to 18 residues. V gave up 0 bases and J gave up 4 bases; unmatched junction bases: 11. Germline V gene lookup returns CDR1 LGHNA and CDR2 YSLEER. The CDR3 region is CASSQELLTGGYFYGYTF. The CDR3 bases are TGCGCCAGCAGCCAAGAATTGTTGACAGGGGGCTATTTCTATGGCTACACCTTC.

This clone was detected only once. V is TRBV4-2 and J is TRBJ1-1; D may be TRBD1 (6 bases). Germline V gene sequence: CDR1 LGHNA, CDR2 YNFKEQ. Trimming shortened V by 4 bases and J by 1 base, and 13 bases separated the two germline ends. CDR3 length: 15 amino acids. The DNA for the CDR3 is TGTGCCAGCAGCCGTCTTGGGACACAGAACACTGAAGCTTTCTTT. The encoded protein is CASSRLGTQNTEAFF.

The chain's CDR3 is CASSLEAVEVWSYEQYF. Written as DNA, the CDR3 is TGCGCCAGCAGCTTGGAGGCGGTTGAGGTATGGAGCTACGAGCAGTACTTC. The chain uses TRBV5-1 and TRBJ2-7, with D unresolved. CDR3 length equals 17 residues. Trimming removed 0 bases from V and 3 bases from J, with 19 bases in between. Germline V gene lookup returns CDR1 SGHRS and CDR2 YFSETQ.

The chain links TRBV3-1 (or the pseudogene TRBV3-2) to TRBJ1-1, with D perhaps TRBD1 (6 bases). The CDR3 has 15 amino acids. Trimming removed 1 base from V and 5 bases from J, with 14 bases in between. Germline CDR1 is LGHDT and CDR2 is YNNKEL (reference sequence). The CDR3 region is CASSQGGGAWTEAFF. The CDR3 region has the DNA TGTGCCAGCAGCCAAGGCGGGGGCGCGTGGACTGAAGCTTTCTTT.